This T cell receptor (beta chain) was sequenced for a study of tumor and adjacent non-tumor tissue in lung cancer. Looked up from germline, CDR1 is GTSNPN and CDR2 is SVGIG (reference sequence). Trimming removed 5 bases at V and 4 bases at J, with 15 bases between. The CDR3 runs to 14 residues. This sample's RNA came from whole unsorted tissue. Donors were chemotherapy-naive, newly diagnosed lung cancer surgical patients in China, August–late 2014. TCRbeta libraries were built with three rounds of nested PCR, modified from ARM-PCR. MiXCR, run by TCRdb on the multiplex PCR reads, gives a single entry per CDR3 protein. The repertoire consists of about 110,000 distinct CDR3 sequences, with more than 60% occurring once and the leading ten covering around 37%.

The material sequenced was lung tumor tissue. This TCR came from a woman aged 60-70 years with non-small cell lung cancer. The genes are TRBV30 and TRBJ2-1, with D possibly TRBD2 on 5 matching bases. CDR3 amino acids: CAWGFGIGYNEQFF. The CDR3 DNA follows: TGTGCCTGGGGATTCGGGATAGGGTACAATGAGCAGTTCTTC.